The rows below give T cell receptor beta chains drawn from one sample of a study of blood T cell repertoires in COVID-19. Data came from immunoSEQ multiplex PCR; TCRdb stores just in-frame clones and leaves some out. The sample lists over 100,000 clones, 80% to 90% occurring once. The sample taken for sequencing was peripheral blood. The receptor set was obtained from a human donor in a cohort sampled during active COVID-19. Both conserved end residues are part of each CDR3. The order of the fields is V gene, J gene, D gene, clone size, CDR3 DNA, CDR3 protein. D genes are given only for firm matches. Only part of the rows carry a size: once, few, many, or a class if the clone is expanded.

>TRBV4-1|TRBJ2-7|.|few
TGCGCCAGCAGCCGTGGAAGCTCTCCTGGGACTGGCTCCTACGAGCAGTACTTC
CASSRGSSPGTGSYEQYF
>TRBV6-5|TRBJ1-6|.|.
TGTGCCAGCAGGGGCGAGTTATCCTATAATTCACCCCTCCACTTT
CASRGELSYNSPLHF
>TRBV6-4|TRBJ2-3|TRBD1|.
TGTGCCAGCAGACAGGACAGGGGGCTCGCAGATACGCAGTATTTT
CASRQDRGLADTQYF
>TRBV28|TRBJ2-5|.|.
TGTGCCAGCAGTTTGATCAGCCGGGGGGCCAAAGAGACCCAGTACTTC
CASSLISRGAKETQYF
>TRBV28|TRBJ2-7|.|.
TGTGCCAGCAGTTTGAGTTCCCTACGGCAGTACTTC
CASSLSSLRQYF
>TRBV7-3|TRBJ2-2|.|once
TGTGCCAGCAGCTTAACCGGGGTGGGCACCGGGGAGCTGTTTTTT
CASSLTGVGTGELFF
>TRBV6-5|TRBJ2-3|.|.
TGTGCCAGCAAAGGCACGGCAGGTCGCACAGATACGCAGTATTTT
CASKGTAGRTDTQYF
>TRBV11-1|TRBJ2-7|.|once
TGTGCCAGCAGCTTAGGTCAGGGATCGGCGCAGTACTTC
CASSLGQGSAQYF
>TRBV6-6|TRBJ1-3|TRBD1|.
TGTGCCAGCAGAGGGACAGGGGGTTCTGGAAACACCATATATTTT
CASRGTGGSGNTIYF
>TRBV5-4|TRBJ2-7|.|once
TGTGCCAGCAGCTTGCCTAGCACCGAGCAGTACTTC
CASSLPSTEQYF
>TRBV28|TRBJ1-1|.|.
TGTGCCAGCACTGTGGCCATGAACACTGAAGCTTTCTTT
CASTVAMNTEAFF
>TRBV19|TRBJ2-5|.|.
TGTGCCAGTAGTATAACAGGGATCCAAGAGACCCAGTACTTC
CASSITGIQETQYF
>TRBV15|TRBJ2-1|TRBD2|.
TGTGCCACCAGCAGTATCTCTTCGGGACTAGCGGCTCCGCAGTTCTTC
CATSSISSGLAAPQFF
>TRBV5-8|TRBJ2-3|TRBD2|.
TGTGCCAGCAGCTTGGTAGCGGGGGGATCGCAGTATTTT
CASSLVAGGSQYF
>TRBV27|TRBJ1-1|TRBD1|.
TGTGCCAGCAGTTTATCGCGGCCCGACAGGGAGAACACTGAAGCTTTCTTT
CASSLSRPDRENTEAFF
>TRBV4-2|TRBJ2-1|.|.
TGTGCCAGCAGCCAAGAAGGACTACCAAGCTCCTACAATGAGCAGTTCTTC
CASSQEGLPSSYNEQFF
>TRBV19|TRBJ2-3|TRBD2|.
TGTGCCAGTAGTACGGGACTAGCGGGACCCACAGATACGCAGTATTTT
CASSTGLAGPTDTQYF
>TRBV6-1|TRBJ1-2|.|.
TGTGCCAGCAGTGAGCAGAGGCACTATGGCTACACCTTC
CASSEQRHYGYTF
>TRBV9|TRBJ1-3|.|.
TGTGCCAGCAGGGAGGGCGCCTCTGGAAACACCATATATTTT
CASREGASGNTIYF
>TRBV4-3|TRBJ2-7|TRBD2|.
TGCGCCAGCAGCCAGCGGGAGACCTACGAGCAGTACTTC
CASSQRETYEQYF
>TRBV18|TRBJ2-7|.|.
TGTGCCAGCTCACCGGTCAGTCCCTACGAGCAGTACTTC
CASSPVSPYEQYF
>TRBV28|TRBJ2-1|.|.
TGTGCCAGCAGCCGGACAGAAGGTATTTACAATGAGCAGTTCTTC
CASSRTEGIYNEQFF
>TRBV7-9|TRBJ1-1|TRBD1|.
TGTGCCAGCATAGGACAGGGGGCAAACACTGAAGCTTTCTTT
CASIGQGANTEAFF
>TRBV4-3|TRBJ2-7|TRBD1|.
TGCGCCAGCAGCCAAGAATGGGGACAGGGGGACGAGCAGTACTTC
CASSQEWGQGDEQYF
>TRBV19|TRBJ2-5|TRBD1|.
TGTGCCAGTAGTACACAGGGGTCTAGAGAGACCCAGTACTTC
CASSTQGSRETQYF
>TRBV19|TRBJ1-1|TRBD1|.
TGTGCCAGTAGGACAGGGGGAGCTCCGCCGAACACTGAAGCTTTCTTT
CASRTGGAPPNTEAFF
>TRBV1|TRBJ2-7|.|.
TGCACCAGCAGCCAAGATCTAGGTGATGTCCGGCCAAGGATGAAACTGGTTTTATACGAGCAGTACTTC
CTSSQDLGDVRPRMKLVLYEQYF
>TRBV6-2/TRBV6-3|TRBJ2-3|TRBD1|.
TGTGCCAGCAGTCCCGGACAGGGGGCAAGCACAGATACGCAGTATTTT
CASSPGQGASTDTQYF
>TRBV6-1|TRBJ2-7|TRBD1|.
TGTGCCAGCAGTGAAGCCGGGGGACAGGGGTACGAGCAGTACTTC
CASSEAGGQGYEQYF
>TRBV5-1|TRBJ2-3|TRBD1|.
TGCGCCAGCAGCTTTTTAGGGACAGGGTCAGCAGATACGCAGTATTTT
CASSFLGTGSADTQYF
>TRBV7-9|TRBJ1-6|TRBD1|.
TGTGCCAGCAGCTTAGGGGTTACAGGGGATAATTCACCCCTCCACTTT
CASSLGVTGDNSPLHF
>TRBV30|TRBJ1-1|TRBD1|.
TGTGCCTGGAGTGTAGGCGGACAGGGACGTGGGGAGGTAGCTTTCTTT
CAWSVGGQGRGEVAFF
>TRBV4-2|TRBJ2-3|.|.
TGTGCCAGCAGCCTTCAGGCGACTAGTGACACAGATACGCAGTATTTT
CASSLQATSDTDTQYF
>TRBV14|TRBJ1-1|TRBD1|once
TGTGCCAGCAGCCAAGATCTGCAGGGGGCGCCGGGGACTGAAGCTTTCTTT
CASSQDLQGAPGTEAFF